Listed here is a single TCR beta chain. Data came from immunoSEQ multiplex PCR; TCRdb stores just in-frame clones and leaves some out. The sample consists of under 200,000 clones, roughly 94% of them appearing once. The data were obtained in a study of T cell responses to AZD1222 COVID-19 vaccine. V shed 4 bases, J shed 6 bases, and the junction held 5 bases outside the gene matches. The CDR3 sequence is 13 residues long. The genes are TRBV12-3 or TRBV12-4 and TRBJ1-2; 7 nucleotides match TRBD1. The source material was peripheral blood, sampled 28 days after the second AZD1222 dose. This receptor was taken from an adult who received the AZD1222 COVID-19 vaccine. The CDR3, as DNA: TGTGCCAGCAGTTGGACAGGATTTAATGGCTACACCTTC. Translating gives CASSWTGFNGYTF.